Below, 32 T cell receptor beta chains from the same sample are listed, as sequenced in a study of early T cells in non-severe SARS-CoV-2 infection. TCRdb called the 5' RACE reads again in MiXCR, with one record for every CDR3 protein. The sample comprises some 30,000 distinct CDR3 sequences, 6% to 7% of which are singletons, and 2.5% to 3% rests with the top ten. Sequencing was carried out using whole blood. These receptors all stem from an adult who was a healthcare worker with PCR-confirmed SARS-CoV-2 infection or an uninfected control (not recorded which).

This clonotype appeared many times. The J gene is TRBJ2-7, the V gene TRBV20-1; D ambiguous. The end of the DNA aligns better with TRBJ2-1, so the J call may be wrong. The CDR3 totals 13 residues. Germline CDR1 reads DFQATT; CDR2 reads SNEGSKA (reference sequence). The CDR3 region is CSARVLGSYEQFF. The CDR3 DNA follows: TGCAGTGCTAGAGTTCTTGGATCCTACGAGCAGTTCTTC.

By share, this clonotype ranks as medium-sized. This chain connects TRBV28 to TRBJ2-3, with 8 bases identical to TRBD1. The V segment lost 3 bases and the J segment 1 base; nucleotides outside the gene matches: 3. Germline assignment: CDR1 MDHEN and CDR2 SYDVKM. The CDR3 totals 15 residues. DNA for the CDR3: TGTGCCAGCAGTTTCCGGGGACAGGGCACAGATACGCAGTATTTT. This sequence encodes CASSFRGQGTDTQYF. Filled out from reference TRBV28 and TRBJ2-3, the complete variable domain reads DVKVTQSSRYLVKRTGEKVFLECVQDMDHENMFWYRQDPGLGLRLIYFSYDVKMKEKGDIPEGYSVSREKKERFSLILESASTNQTSMYLCASSFRGQGTDTQYFGPGTRLTVL.

This clonotype has a count of ten or more. The chain has TRBV10-1 and TRBJ2-7; D gene uncertain. The germline gives CDR1 WNHNN, CDR2 SYGVQD (reference sequence). Trimming left V 6 bases short and J 1 base short, with 4 bases between. The CDR3 covers 11 residues. Here the CDR3 reads CASSDSYEQYF. The CDR3 DNA sequence: TGCGCCAGCAGCGATTCCTACGAGCAGTACTTC.

This clonotype appeared a few times. The rearrangement joins TRBV6-5 to TRBJ2-1, with D possibly TRBD2 on 6 matching bases. The V end lost 11 bases, the J end lost 9 bases, and 20 bases lay between the germline ends. CDR1 is MNHEY, CDR2 SVGAGI, per germline. This CDR3 contains 13 residues. The CDR3 region is CAARATGATEQFF. The CDR3 nucleotides read TGTGCCGCCCGGGCCACGGGAGCAACTGAGCAGTTCTTC.

In its sample, this clonotype ranks as medium-sized. The gene calls are TRBV20-1 and TRBJ2-7; D gene uncertain. The germline V gene encodes CDR1 DFQATT and CDR2 SNEGSKA (reference sequence). V was cut by 8 bases and J by 3 bases, with 20 bases left in between. The CDR3 is 14 amino acids. This chain's CDR3 is CSTPNSGRFYEQYF. In DNA, the CDR3 is TGCAGTACCCCGAACTCCGGACGATTCTACGAGCAGTACTTC.

This clonotype was seen ten or more times. This sequence joins TRBV7-8 and TRBJ2-7; D uncertain. The CDR3 runs to 13 residues. V was shortened by 3 bases and J by 1 base, with 7 bases between the two germline ends. Germline CDR1 is SGHVS and CDR2 is FQNEAQ. The CDR3 sequence is CASSFGQSYEQYF. CDR3 DNA: TGTGCCAGCAGCTTTGGTCAGTCCTACGAGCAGTACTTC.

The V and J genes are TRBV5-5 and TRBJ2-5, with 9 positions matching TRBD1. Germline V gene data show CDR1 as SGHKS and CDR2 as YYEKEE (reference sequence). The V gene end was trimmed by 4 bases and the J gene end by 1 base; junction bases not matched to a gene: 8. The CDR3 runs to 16 residues. CDR3 nucleotides: TGTGCCAGCAGCCCCCACAGGGGGCCCCCCCAAGAGACCCAGTACTTC. The encoded protein is CASSPHRGPPQETQYF.

At least ten counts were recorded for this clonotype. V gene TRBV7-2 combines with J gene TRBJ1-1; no clear D gene. Trimming removed 1 base at V and 1 base at J, with 4 bases between. Germline CDR1 is SGHTA and CDR2 is FQGNSA. There are 13 residues in the CDR3. Here the CDR3 DNA reads TGTGCCAGCAGCTTAGTAGGGAACACTGAAGCTTTCTTT. Translated: CASSLVGNTEAFF.

This clonotype came up many times. The rearrangement links TRBV28 to TRBJ1-1; D unclear. CDR1 is MDHEN, CDR2 SYDVKM, per germline. Trimming shortened V by 5 bases and J by 7 bases, and 14 bases separated the two germline ends. The CDR3 loop spans 13 amino acids. The CDR3 region is CASSHRPSVEAFF. In DNA, the CDR3 is TGTGCCAGCAGTCACCGACCATCGGTTGAAGCTTTCTTT. Using reference TRBV28 and TRBJ1-1 for the parts outside the CDR3, the full variable domain is DVKVTQSSRYLVKRTGEKVFLECVQDMDHENMFWYRQDPGLGLRLIYFSYDVKMKEKGDIPEGYSVSREKKERFSLILESASTNQTSMYLCASSHRPSVEAFFGQGTRLTVV.

This clonotype occurred many times. V usage is TRBV7-3 and J usage is TRBJ2-1; D is undetermined. Germline assignment: CDR1 SGHTA and CDR2 FQGTGA. V was cut by 5 bases and J by 4 bases, with 15 bases left in between. The CDR3 contains 15 residues. The CDR3 coding sequence is TGTGCCAGCAGCCCCCCGCCTACTCCTTACAATGAGCAGTTCTTC. Translation gives CASSPPPTPYNEQFF.

This clonotype was observed a few times. The V call is TRBV6-2 or TRBV6-3, the J call TRBJ1-6; D may be TRBD1 (6 bases). Germline lookup yields CDR1 MNHEY and CDR2 SVGEGT. The CDR3 consists of 15 residues. V was clipped by 7 bases and J by 6 bases, with 16 bases between them. CDR3 coding DNA: TGTGCCAGCACCGATCCGGACAGAACTAATTCACCCCTCCACTTT. This translates into CASTDPDRTNSPLHF.

At least ten counts were recorded for this clonotype. The chain employs TRBV15 and TRBJ2-7; possibly TRBD1 for D (6 bases). V was trimmed by 3 bases and J by 10 bases, leaving 16 bases between them. CDR1 is LNHNV and CDR2 is YYDKDF in the germline V gene (reference sequence). This CDR3 spans 13 amino acids. The CDR3 DNA is TGTGCCACCAGCAGGCCCCCGGGACACCACCAGTACTTC. This encodes CATSRPPGHHQYF.

This clonotype was counted at least ten times. CDR3 DNA sequence: TGTGCCATCAGCGGACAGACGGATTCACCCCTCCACTTT. Encoded protein: CAISGQTDSPLHF. This chain links TRBV10-3 with TRBJ1-6; TRBD1 is a possible D gene (6 bases). This CDR3 region has 13 residues. The germline V gene encodes CDR1 ENHRY and CDR2 SYGVKD. Trimming left V 6 bases short and J 8 bases short, with 11 bases between.

This clonotype showed up many times. The V call is TRBV18, the J call TRBJ1-1, with 7 positions matching TRBD1. Losses at the gene ends were 5 bases for V and 4 bases for J; bases not matched to a gene: 7. In germline, CDR1 is KGHSH, CDR2 LQKENI. This CDR3 has 14 amino acids. As DNA, the CDR3 is TGTGCCAGCTCATCGACAGGGAAGAGCACTGAAGCTTTCTTT. Its protein is CASSSTGKSTEAFF.

This clonotype has a handful of counts. The J gene is TRBJ2-3, the V gene TRBV7-9, with D hard to call. The CDR3 has 12 residues. Trimming removed 5 bases from V and 4 bases from J, with 7 bases in between. Looked up from germline, CDR1 is SEHNR and CDR2 is FQNEAQ (reference sequence). CDR3 DNA sequence: TGTGCCAGCAGCCCAGGCCCAGATACGCAGTATTTT. Its translation: CASSPGPDTQYF.

At least ten counts were recorded for this clonotype. The V and J genes are TRBV6-5 and TRBJ1-3; TRBD1 aligns across 11 bases. Germline lookup yields CDR1 MNHEY and CDR2 SVGAGI. V was pared by 8 bases and J by 0 bases, with 15 bases of the junction left unmatched. The CDR3 totals 19 residues. The CDR3 loop is CASSRGRDRGDFSGNTIYF. CDR3 coding DNA: TGTGCCAGCTCTCGCGGAAGGGACAGGGGGGATTTCTCTGGAAACACCATATATTTT.

This clonotype was seen at least ten times. The rearrangement joins TRBV27 to TRBJ2-2; tentative D call: TRBD1 (6 bases). The CDR3 has 15 amino acids. Trimming cost V 1 base and J 4 bases, with 10 bases left between them. CDR1 MNHEY and CDR2 SMNVEV come from the germline V gene (reference sequence). CDR3 DNA: TGTGCCAGCAGTTTATGGGGGCATCTCACCGGGGAGCTGTTTTTT. Its protein product is CASSLWGHLTGELFF.

This clonotype was seen at least ten times. The rearrangement uses TRBV19 and TRBJ2-1, with 10 bases fitting TRBD2. Looked up from germline, CDR1 is LNHDA and CDR2 is SQIVND (reference sequence). The CDR3 covers 15 residues. After removal of 3 bases from V and 3 bases from J, the junction contained 2 bases not matched to a gene. The DNA of the CDR3 is TGTGCCAGTAGTATTCCTAGCGGGAGCTACAATGAGCAGTTCTTC. As protein: CASSIPSGSYNEQFF.

This clonotype was recorded many times. The gene calls are TRBV28 and TRBJ1-1, with 11 bases aligning to TRBD1. Losses at the gene ends were 5 bases for V and 2 bases for J; bases not matched to a gene: 7. The CDR3 contains 16 residues. Germline V gene lookup returns CDR1 MDHEN and CDR2 SYDVKM. CDR3 in amino acids: CASSPQDRGRNTEAFF. In DNA form, the CDR3 reads TGTGCCAGCAGTCCACAGGACAGGGGGCGAAACACTGAAGCTTTCTTT. The full variable domain, completed using reference TRBV28 and TRBJ1-1, is DVKVTQSSRYLVKRTGEKVFLECVQDMDHENMFWYRQDPGLGLRLIYFSYDVKMKEKGDIPEGYSVSREKKERFSLILESASTNQTSMYLCASSPQDRGRNTEAFFGQGTRLTVV.

This clonotype was seen many times. The CDR3 nucleotides are TGTGCCAGCAACCTAGGGACTCCAGATACGCAGTATTTT. Translated: CASNLGTPDTQYF. The genes are TRBV2 and TRBJ2-3, with D tentatively TRBD2 (6 bases). V lost 7 bases and J 4 bases, leaving 12 bases between the germline ends. Germline V gene lookup returns CDR1 SNHLY and CDR2 FYNNEI. This CDR3 has 13 amino acids.

Many counts were recorded for this clonotype. The chain uses TRBV28 and TRBJ1-2; no definite D call. Germline V gene sequence: CDR1 MDHEN, CDR2 SYDVKM. CDR3 length: 13 residues. V lost 5 bases and J lost 7, with 14 bases in between. CDR3 residues: CASSQLVMRGYTF. CDR3 bases: TGTGCCAGCAGTCAACTTGTGATGCGTGGCTACACCTTC.

CDR3: CSASREGRETQYF. The CDR3 nucleotides read TGCAGTGCTAGCCGGGAGGGCAGGGAGACCCAGTACTTC. The chain carries TRBV20-1 and TRBJ2-5, with 8 nucleotides matching TRBD2. V trimming: 3 bases; J trimming: 5 bases; junction bases outside the gene matches: 5. From germline, CDR1 is DFQATT and CDR2 SNEGSKA (reference sequence). The CDR3 runs 13 residues.

In this sample, this clonotype turned up many times. V usage is TRBV6-1 and J usage is TRBJ2-3; D ambiguous. The CDR3 spans 10 residues. Between the trimmed V and J ends, which lost 7 bases and 3 bases, there was a span of 2 bases. Germline CDR1 MNHNS, CDR2 SASEGT. This CDR3 reads CASMTDTQYF. Here the CDR3 DNA reads TGTGCCAGCATGACAGATACGCAGTATTTT.

This clonotype was seen ten or more times. The rearrangement joins TRBV24-1 to TRBJ2-2; D might be TRBD1 (6 bases). CDR1 and CDR2 from the germline V gene are KGHDR and SFDVKD. V was trimmed by 3 bases and J by 7 bases, leaving 14 bases between them. The CDR3 has 15 amino acids. The CDR3 loop reads CATSDRAGANGELFF. For the CDR3, the DNA is TGTGCCACCAGTGATAGGGCAGGGGCGAACGGGGAGCTGTTTTTT.

The gene calls are TRBV2 and TRBJ2-5, with D unresolved. This CDR3 has 13 amino acids. V lost 6 bases, J lost 3 bases, and 11 bases lay in between. CDR1 is SNHLY, CDR2 FYNNEI, per germline. The CDR3 bases are TGTGCCAGCAGCGCCGTCAGGAAAGAGACCCAGTACTTC. The encoded protein is CASSAVRKETQYF.

This clonotype has a count of ten or more. The chain uses TRBV18 and TRBJ1-4; a possible D gene is TRBD1 (6 bases). V shed 4 bases and J shed 6 bases, with 9 bases lying between them. Germline lookup yields CDR1 KGHSH and CDR2 LQKENI. The CDR3 runs to 13 residues. DNA of the CDR3: TGTGCCAGCTCACGGGGGGCGGATGAAAAACTGTTTTTT. Its protein is CASSRGADEKLFF.

This chain joins TRBV19 and TRBJ2-5; 8 positions match TRBD1. CDR3 length equals 14 residues. The germline CDR1 and CDR2 sequences are LNHDA and SQIVND (reference sequence). The ends lost 6 bases at V and 0 bases at J; junction bases unmatched: 3. The CDR3 DNA reads as TGTGCCAGTAGCGGACAGGGCCACCAAGAGACCCAGTACTTC. Protein sequence: CASSGQGHQETQYF.

On this clonotype: Since a much larger clone is just one base distant, this may be a read error. The V and J genes are TRBV10-3 and TRBJ2-5, with D uncertain. The CDR3 runs to 10 residues. Germline CDR1 reads ENHRY; CDR2 reads SYGVKD. CDR3 region: CAISEKTQNF. In DNA form, the CDR3 reads TGTGCCATCAGCGAAAAGACCCAGAACTTC.

This clonotype was seen at least ten times. The chain links TRBV18 to TRBJ2-1, with 7 bases identical to TRBD1. V shed 1 base, J shed 7 bases, and the junction held 1 base outside the gene matches. CDR1 KGHSH and CDR2 LQKENI come from the germline V gene. The CDR3 has 13 amino acids. CDR3 sequence: CASSPRQGNEQFF. The CDR3 DNA reads as TGTGCCAGCTCACCACGACAGGGAAATGAGCAGTTCTTC.

The rearrangement uses TRBV28 and TRBJ2-3; D assignment may be TRBD1 or TRBD2 (5 bases each). The germline V gene encodes CDR1 MDHEN and CDR2 SYDVKM. This CDR3 is 15 amino acids long. V lost 3 bases and J lost 0, with 10 bases in between. CDR3 sequence: CASSLGTASTDTQYF. In DNA form, the CDR3 reads TGTGCCAGCAGTTTGGGGACGGCTAGCACAGATACGCAGTATTTT.

This clonotype is classed as medium-sized. The chain is built from TRBV29-1 and TRBJ1-1; D is ambiguous. Per the germline V gene, CDR1 is SQVTM and CDR2 is ANQGSEA. Trimming shortened V by 7 bases and J by 3 bases, and 6 bases separated the two germline ends. This CDR3 contains 10 residues. The chain's CDR3 is CSGADTEAFF. Here the CDR3 DNA reads TGCAGCGGGGCGGACACTGAAGCTTTCTTT.

This clonotype was found many times. The genes are TRBV7-2 and TRBJ2-1; D ambiguous. The germline V and J ends were trimmed by 5 bases and 6 bases, with 5 bases remaining between them. Germline CDR1 reads SGHTA; CDR2 reads FQGNSA. The CDR3 is made up of 11 amino acids. CDR3 sequence reads: CASSPTNEQFF. For the CDR3, the DNA is TGTGCCAGCAGCCCTACCAATGAGCAGTTCTTC.